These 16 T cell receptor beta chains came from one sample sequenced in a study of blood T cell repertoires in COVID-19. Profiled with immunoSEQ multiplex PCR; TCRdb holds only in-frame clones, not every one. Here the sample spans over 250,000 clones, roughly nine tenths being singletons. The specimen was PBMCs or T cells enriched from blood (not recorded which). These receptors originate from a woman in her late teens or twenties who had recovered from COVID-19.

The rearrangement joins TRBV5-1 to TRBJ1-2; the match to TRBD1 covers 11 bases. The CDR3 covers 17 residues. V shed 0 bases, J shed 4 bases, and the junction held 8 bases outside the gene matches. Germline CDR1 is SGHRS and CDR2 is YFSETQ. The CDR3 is CASSLVGQGAQRYGYTF. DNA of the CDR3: TGCGCCAGCAGCTTGGTTGGACAGGGGGCTCAGCGCTATGGCTACACCTTC.

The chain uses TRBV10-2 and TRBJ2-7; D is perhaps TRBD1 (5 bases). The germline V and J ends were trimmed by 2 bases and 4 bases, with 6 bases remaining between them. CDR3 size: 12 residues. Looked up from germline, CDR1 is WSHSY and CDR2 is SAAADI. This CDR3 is CASSERGYEQYF. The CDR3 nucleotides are TGCGCCAGCAGTGAGAGGGGATACGAGCAGTACTTC.

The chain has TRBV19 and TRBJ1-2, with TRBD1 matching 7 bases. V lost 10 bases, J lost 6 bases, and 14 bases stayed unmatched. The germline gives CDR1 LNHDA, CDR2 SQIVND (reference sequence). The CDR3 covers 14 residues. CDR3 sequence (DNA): TGTGCCACCAGTCACAGGGGCACGCGGGATGGCTACACCTTC. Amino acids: CATSHRGTRDGYTF.

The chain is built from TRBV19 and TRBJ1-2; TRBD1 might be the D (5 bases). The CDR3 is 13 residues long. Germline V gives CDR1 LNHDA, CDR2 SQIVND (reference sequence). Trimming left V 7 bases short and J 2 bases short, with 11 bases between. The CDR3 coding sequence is TGTGCCAGTACCAGCGACAGAAACTATGGCTACACCTTC. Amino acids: CASTSDRNYGYTF.

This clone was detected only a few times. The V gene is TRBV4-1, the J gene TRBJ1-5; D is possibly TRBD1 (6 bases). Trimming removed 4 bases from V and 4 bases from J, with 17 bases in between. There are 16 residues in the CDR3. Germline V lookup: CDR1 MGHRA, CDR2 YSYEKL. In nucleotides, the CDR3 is TGCGCCAGCAGCCCACAAGGTCGGGGGGCTAATCAGCCCCAGCATTTT. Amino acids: CASSPQGRGANQPQHF.

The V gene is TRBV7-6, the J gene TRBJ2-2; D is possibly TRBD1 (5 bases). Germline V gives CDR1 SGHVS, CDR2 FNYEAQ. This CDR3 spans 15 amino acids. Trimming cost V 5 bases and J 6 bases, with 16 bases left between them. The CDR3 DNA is TGTGCCAGCAGCAATGCTAGGGGAATTGCCGGGGAGCTGTTTTTT. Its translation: CASSNARGIAGELFF. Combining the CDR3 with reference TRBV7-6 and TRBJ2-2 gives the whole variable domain GAGVSQSPRYKVTKRGQDVALRCDPISGHVSLYWYRQALGQGPEFLTYFNYEAQQDKSGLPNDRFSAERPEGSISTLTIQRTEQRDSAMYRCASSNARGIAGELFFGEGSRLTVL.

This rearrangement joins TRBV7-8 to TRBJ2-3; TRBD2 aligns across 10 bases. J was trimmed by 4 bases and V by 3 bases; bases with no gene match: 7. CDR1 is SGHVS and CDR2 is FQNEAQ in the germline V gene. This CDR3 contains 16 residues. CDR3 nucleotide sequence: TGTGCCAGCAGCTTCCTAGCGGGGGCAAGATCAGATACGCAGTATTTT. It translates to CASSFLAGARSDTQYF.

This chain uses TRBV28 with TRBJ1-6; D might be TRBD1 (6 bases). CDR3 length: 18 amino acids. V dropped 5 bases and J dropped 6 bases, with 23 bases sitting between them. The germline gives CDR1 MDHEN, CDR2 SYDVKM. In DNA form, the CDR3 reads TGTGCCAGCAGTCCCTACCGGACAGAGCGCGCTATTAATTCACCCCTCCACTTT. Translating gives CASSPYRTERAINSPLHF.

The CDR3 sequence: CASSQATTGGGYTF. The CDR3, as DNA: TGTGCCAGCAGCCAAGCGACGACAGGGGGCGGCTACACCTTC. The chain carries TRBV3-1 (or the pseudogene TRBV3-2) and TRBJ1-2; TRBD1 matches 10 bases. Germline V gene lookup returns CDR1 LGHDT and CDR2 YNNKEL (reference sequence). Trimming removed 1 base from V and 8 bases from J; junction bases left unmatched: 4. The CDR3 loop spans 14 amino acids.

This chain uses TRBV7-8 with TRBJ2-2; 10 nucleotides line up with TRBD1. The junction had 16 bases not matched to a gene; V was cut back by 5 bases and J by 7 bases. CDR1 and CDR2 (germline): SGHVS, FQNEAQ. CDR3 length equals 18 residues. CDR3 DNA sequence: TGTGCCAGCAGCCGCCGTGGGGGGGGACAGGGGCAGATCGGGGAGCTGTTTTTT. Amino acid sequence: CASSRRGGGQGQIGELFF.

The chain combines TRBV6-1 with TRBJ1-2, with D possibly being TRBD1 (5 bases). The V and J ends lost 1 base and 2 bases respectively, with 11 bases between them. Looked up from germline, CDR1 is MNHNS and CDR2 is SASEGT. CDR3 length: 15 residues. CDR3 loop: CASSEETVLNYGYTF. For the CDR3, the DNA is TGTGCCAGCAGTGAAGAGACAGTCCTAAACTATGGCTACACCTTC.

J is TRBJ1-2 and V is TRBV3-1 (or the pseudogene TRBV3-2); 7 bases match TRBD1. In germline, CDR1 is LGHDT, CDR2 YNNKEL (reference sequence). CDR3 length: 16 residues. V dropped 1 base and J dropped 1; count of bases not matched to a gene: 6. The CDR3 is CASSQVRQGYNYGYTF. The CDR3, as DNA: TGTGCCAGCAGCCAAGTTAGACAGGGATATAACTATGGCTACACCTTC.

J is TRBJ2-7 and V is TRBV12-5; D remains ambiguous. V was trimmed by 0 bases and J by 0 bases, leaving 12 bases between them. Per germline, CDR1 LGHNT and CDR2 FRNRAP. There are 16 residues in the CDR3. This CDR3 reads CASGLVPFESSYEQYF. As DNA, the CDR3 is TGTGCTAGTGGTTTGGTACCTTTTGAGAGCTCCTACGAGCAGTACTTC.

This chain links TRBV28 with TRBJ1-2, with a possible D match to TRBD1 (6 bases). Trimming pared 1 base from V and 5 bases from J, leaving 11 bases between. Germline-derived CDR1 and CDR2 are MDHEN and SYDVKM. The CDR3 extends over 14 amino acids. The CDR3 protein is CASSLSSGAYGYTF. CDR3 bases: TGTGCCAGCAGTTTATCATCAGGGGCGTATGGCTACACCTTC.

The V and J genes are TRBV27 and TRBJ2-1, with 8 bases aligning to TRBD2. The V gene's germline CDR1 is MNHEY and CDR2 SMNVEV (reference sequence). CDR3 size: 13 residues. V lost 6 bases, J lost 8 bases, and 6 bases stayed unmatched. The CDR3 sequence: CASRLTSDHEQFF. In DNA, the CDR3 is TGTGCCAGCAGATTGACTAGCGATCATGAGCAGTTCTTC.

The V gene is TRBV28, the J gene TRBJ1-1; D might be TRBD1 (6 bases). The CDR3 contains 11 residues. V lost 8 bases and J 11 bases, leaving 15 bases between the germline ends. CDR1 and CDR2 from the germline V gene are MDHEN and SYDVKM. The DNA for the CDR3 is TGTGCCAGCCTTGGGGGGGCCGGGGCTTTCTTT. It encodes CASLGGAGAFF.